The 15 T cell receptor beta chains below come from one sample, sequenced in a study of cytomegalovirus exposure and HLA in healthy donors. Both 60 Vbeta primers and 13 Jbeta primers went into the PCR. Clones were read by immunoSEQ multiplex PCR, and TCRdb kept only the in-frame ones, dropping some. The sample shows around 150,000 clones, roughly 78% of them seen only once. The material sequenced was PBMCs. The receptors derive from a man aged 30-40 years in good health.

CDR3: CASSEALPAYNEQFF. The CDR3 nucleotides read TGTGCCAGCAGTGAAGCGCTTCCGGCCTACAATGAGCAGTTCTTC. V and J are TRBV2 and TRBJ2-1; no firm D call. CDR3 length equals 15 residues. The germline V and J ends were trimmed by 0 bases and 2 bases, with 8 bases remaining between them. From germline, CDR1 is SNHLY and CDR2 FYNNEI.

V and J are TRBV2 and TRBJ2-7, with TRBD1 matching 7 bases. This CDR3 comprises 14 residues. Germline trimming cut 6 bases from V and 0 bases from J; bases unmatched to any gene: 5. The germline gives CDR1 SNHLY, CDR2 FYNNEI. The chain's CDR3 is CASSPQGLSYEQYF. The CDR3 DNA is TGTGCCAGCAGCCCACAGGGGCTCTCCTACGAGCAGTACTTC.

This clone was counted only a few times. The chain couples TRBV2 to TRBJ1-2; 7 nucleotides agree with TRBD1. The CDR3 covers 13 residues. Germline V lookup: CDR1 SNHLY, CDR2 FYNNEI. After removal of 4 bases from V and 2 bases from J, the junction contained 1 base not matched to a gene. CDR3: CASSAQGNYGYTF. CDR3 nucleotides: TGTGCCAGCAGTGCACAGGGGAACTATGGCTACACCTTC.

This clone has more than one count but fewer than ten. The CDR3 DNA is TGTGCCAGCATGGCAGGAGGCACCGGGGAGCTGTTTTTT. This gives the protein CASMAGGTGELFF. This sequence joins TRBV5-5 and TRBJ2-2; D possibly corresponds to TRBD2 (5 bases). V lost 6 bases, J lost 4 bases, and 10 bases lay in between. Germline V CDR1 and CDR2: SGHKS, YYEKEE (reference sequence). This CDR3 is built from 13 residues.

This chain links TRBV25-1 with TRBJ1-1; 9 nucleotides line up with TRBD1. The CDR3 length is 14 residues. V trimming: 6 bases; J trimming: 3 bases; junction bases outside the gene matches: 5. CDR1 is MGHDK and CDR2 is SYGVNS in the germline V gene. CDR3 region: CASRGTGRDTEAFF. The CDR3 DNA is TGTGCCAGCAGGGGGACAGGGAGAGACACTGAAGCTTTCTTT.

The chain links TRBV5-1 to TRBJ2-1, with D tentatively TRBD1 (5 bases). Germline V gene data show CDR1 as SGHRS and CDR2 as YFSETQ. Trimming removed 0 bases from V and 10 bases from J, with 5 bases in between. The CDR3 spans 11 residues. The CDR3 region has the DNA TGCGCCAGCAGCTTGGAGGGGGAGCAGTTCTTC. This codes for CASSLEGEQFF.

The V gene is TRBV28, the J gene TRBJ1-5; 7 positions match TRBD1. V gave up 6 bases and J gave up 3 bases; unmatched junction bases: 11. There are 16 residues in the CDR3. Per germline, CDR1 MDHEN and CDR2 SYDVKM. The CDR3 region has the DNA TGTGCCAGCAGCCTCCTGACAGGGCCCCACAATCAGCCCCAGCATTTT. Its protein product is CASSLLTGPHNQPQHF.

This clone was observed once. J is TRBJ2-7 and V is TRBV19, with 9 bases aligning to TRBD2. The CDR3 totals 13 residues. Germline lookup yields CDR1 LNHDA and CDR2 SQIVND (reference sequence). J gave up 4 bases and V 5 bases, and 3 bases lay outside the gene matches. CDR3 in DNA: TGTGCCAGTAGTGCGGGAGGGCCGTACGAGCAGTACTTC. It encodes CASSAGGPYEQYF.

This chain connects TRBV4-1 to TRBJ1-5; 7 bases map to TRBD1. CDR3 length: 19 residues. Germline loops: CDR1 MGHRA, CDR2 YSYEKL. The V and J ends lost 4 bases and 4 bases, in that order; junction bases with no gene match: 19. The CDR3 here is CASSPGTARQPLGNQPQHF. The CDR3 bases are TGCGCCAGCAGCCCAGGGACAGCCCGGCAACCACTGGGGAATCAGCCCCAGCATTTT.

This rearrangement joins TRBV7-2 to TRBJ2-5, with 10 bases that match TRBD2. The end of the DNA aligns better with TRBJ2-7, so the J call may be wrong. This CDR3 contains 14 residues. From germline, CDR1 is SGHTA and CDR2 FQGNSA. The CDR3 loop is CASSRLAGYYEQYF. The CDR3 coding sequence is TGTGCCAGCAGCCGACTAGCGGGTTACTACGAGCAGTACTTC.

Regarding this clone: An end of the junction does not agree with germline; a read error may underlie this. The chain carries TRBV7-9 and TRBJ2-5; the D gene is possibly TRBD1 (6 bases). The closer fit of TRBJ2-7 to the DNA end suggests the J call may be wrong. Per germline, CDR1 SEHNR and CDR2 FQNEAQ (reference sequence). This CDR3 comprises 15 residues. DNA for the CDR3: TGTGCCAGCAGCCTAGCCCCGGGACAAACCTACGAGCAGTACTTC. Translation: CASSLAPGQTYEQYF.

The rearrangement joins TRBV7-2 to TRBJ1-2; D not resolved. The germline V gene has CDR1 SGHTA and CDR2 FQGNSA. The CDR3 is 11 residues long. V shed 4 bases and J shed 5 bases, with 5 bases lying between them. The CDR3 DNA reads TGTGCCAGCAGCTCAACATATGGCTACACCTTC. Encoded protein: CASSSTYGYTF.

Turning to this clone: Relative to the germline gene, one junction end is altered; a read error may explain this. Other nucleotide sequences in the sample specify the same CDR3. This rearrangement joins TRBV27 to TRBJ2-2, with 8 bases identical to TRBD2. This CDR3 spans 17 amino acids. Germline CDR1 reads MNHEY; CDR2 reads SMNVEV (reference sequence). The CDR3: CASSLMRGVANTGELFF. In DNA form, the CDR3 reads TGTGCCAGCTCCCTCATGCGGGGGGTGGCGAACACTGGGGAGCTGTTTTTT.

Regarding this clone: Because the CDR3 is missing its conserved closing phenylalanine or tryptophan, this is likely a read error. It is unclear where the CDR3 begins or ends on the DNA, so no DNA is shown, and the CDR3 is as TCRdb lists it. J is TRBJ2-7 and V is TRBV6-7; TRBD1, the table's D call, was not compared with the DNA. TRBV6-7 is flagged as an ORF with uncertain function. 13 amino acids form the CDR3, both terminal residues included. CDR3 sequence: CASSYSGGGGGPP.

V usage is TRBV4-1 and J usage is TRBJ2-7, with 9 bases fitting TRBD1. The junction had 9 bases not matched to a gene; V was cut back by 5 bases and J by 4 bases. Germline V gene sequence: CDR1 MGHRA, CDR2 YSYEKL. This CDR3 has 15 amino acids. This CDR3 reads CASSLTPGQGYEQYF. Written as DNA, the CDR3 is TGCGCCAGCAGCTTAACGCCGGGACAGGGATACGAGCAGTACTTC.